Presented here are 6 T cell receptor beta chains from one specimen sequenced in a study of blood T cell repertoires in COVID-19. TCRdb's copy holds only in-frame clones and misses some; the assay was immunoSEQ multiplex PCR. The table lists fewer than 450,000 clones, less than 90% of them singletons. The sample was PBMCs or T cells enriched from blood (not recorded which). The source of these receptors is a woman in her twenties or thirties who had recovered from COVID-19.

The chain combines TRBV29-1 with TRBJ1-2; D may be TRBD1 (5 bases). The V and J ends lost 7 bases and 3 bases respectively, with 12 bases between them. The germline V gene encodes CDR1 SQVTM and CDR2 ANQGSEA. The CDR3 is 12 amino acids. This CDR3 reads CSAATGDYGYTF. In DNA form, the CDR3 reads TGCAGCGCTGCAACAGGAGACTATGGCTACACCTTC.

The chain carries TRBV5-5 and TRBJ2-5, with TRBD1 matching 7 bases. V trimming: 4 bases; J trimming: 5 bases; junction bases outside the gene matches: 11. The length of the CDR3 is 15 residues. Germline CDR1 reads SGHKS; CDR2 reads YYEKEE (reference sequence). CDR3: CASSKGTAIGETQYF. CDR3 sequence (DNA): TGTGCCAGCAGCAAAGGGACAGCGATAGGGGAGACCCAGTACTTC.

The CDR3 nucleotides read TGTGCCAGCAGCCGGGCCCTTGCGGGGACAGACTATGGCTACACCTTC. This codes for CASSRALAGTDYGYTF. The genes are TRBV7-2 and TRBJ1-2; TRBD1 matches 7 bases. CDR3 length: 16 amino acids. Germline assignment: CDR1 SGHTA and CDR2 FQGNSA. The junction had 12 bases not matched to a gene; V was cut back by 5 bases and J by 3 bases.

The V and J genes are TRBV28 and TRBJ1-6; no firm D call. Germline V gene data show CDR1 as MDHEN and CDR2 as SYDVKM. The length of the CDR3 is 17 residues. The V end was cut by 3 bases, the J end by 0 bases, with 12 bases between. The CDR3 loop is CASSFAGQSSYNSPLHF. CDR3 coding DNA: TGTGCCAGCAGTTTTGCGGGCCAGAGCTCCTATAATTCACCCCTCCACTTT.

This clone was observed once. This chain links TRBV11-2 with TRBJ1-1; no clear D. V lost 3 bases, J lost 0 bases, and 20 bases lay in between. The CDR3 runs to 18 residues. Germline values: CDR1 SGHAT, CDR2 FQNNGV. The CDR3 loop reads CASSFSGILAGMNTEAFF. CDR3 nucleotide sequence: TGTGCCAGCAGCTTTAGCGGCATTTTGGCCGGGATGAACACTGAAGCTTTCTTT.

This chain connects TRBV4-2 to TRBJ2-1, with TRBD2 matching over 8 bases. The V segment lost 0 bases and the J segment 1 base; nucleotides outside the gene matches: 5. This CDR3 is built from 17 residues. The germline V gene encodes CDR1 LGHNA and CDR2 YNFKEQ. The CDR3 protein is CASSQELLAASYNEQFF. For the CDR3, the DNA is TGTGCCAGCAGCCAAGAGTTACTAGCGGCTTCCTACAATGAGCAGTTCTTC.